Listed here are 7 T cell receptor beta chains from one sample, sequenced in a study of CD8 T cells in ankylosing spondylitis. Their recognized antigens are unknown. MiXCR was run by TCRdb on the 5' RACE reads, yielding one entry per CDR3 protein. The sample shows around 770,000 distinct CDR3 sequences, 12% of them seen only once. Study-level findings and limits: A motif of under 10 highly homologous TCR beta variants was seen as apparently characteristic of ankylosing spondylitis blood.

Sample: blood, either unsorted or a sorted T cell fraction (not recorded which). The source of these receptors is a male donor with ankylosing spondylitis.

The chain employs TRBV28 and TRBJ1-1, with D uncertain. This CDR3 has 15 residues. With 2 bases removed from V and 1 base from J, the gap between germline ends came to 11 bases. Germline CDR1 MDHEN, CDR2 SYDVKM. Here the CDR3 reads CASSLGLHRNTEAFF. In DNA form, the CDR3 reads TGTGCCAGCAGTTTAGGGCTTCACAGGAACACTGAAGCTTTCTTT.

The chain's CDR3 is CASSFDSDPPFRGNGYGYTF. CDR3 in DNA: TGCGCCAGCAGCTTTGACTCGGACCCCCCTTTCCGGGGTAACGGCTATGGCTACACCTTC. The rearrangement joins TRBV5-1 to TRBJ1-2; D not certain. The V gene lost 2 bases and the J gene lost 4 bases, with 30 bases spanning the gap. Germline V gene sequence: CDR1 SGHRS, CDR2 YFSETQ. The length of the CDR3 is 20 residues.

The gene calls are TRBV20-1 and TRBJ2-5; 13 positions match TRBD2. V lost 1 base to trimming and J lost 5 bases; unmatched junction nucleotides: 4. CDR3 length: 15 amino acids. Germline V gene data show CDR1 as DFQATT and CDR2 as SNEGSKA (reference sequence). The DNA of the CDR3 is TGCAGTGCTAGAGGCGGACTAGCGGGAGTTGAGACCCAGTACTTC. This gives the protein CSARGGLAGVETQYF.

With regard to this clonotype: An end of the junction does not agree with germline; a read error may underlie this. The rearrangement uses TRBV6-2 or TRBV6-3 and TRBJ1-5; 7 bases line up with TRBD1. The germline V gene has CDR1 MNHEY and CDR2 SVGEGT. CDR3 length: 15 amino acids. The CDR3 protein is CASSRQGARKQPQHF. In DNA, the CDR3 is TGTGCCAGCAGTCGACAGGGAGCTCGCAAGCAGCCCCAGCATTTT.

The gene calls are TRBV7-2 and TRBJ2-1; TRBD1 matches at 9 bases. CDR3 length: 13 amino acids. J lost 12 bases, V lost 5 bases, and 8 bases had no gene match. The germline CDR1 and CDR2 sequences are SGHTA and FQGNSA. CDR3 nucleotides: TGTGCCAGCAGCCAGACGACAGGGGGAAGGCAGTTCTTC. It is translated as CASSQTTGGRQFF.

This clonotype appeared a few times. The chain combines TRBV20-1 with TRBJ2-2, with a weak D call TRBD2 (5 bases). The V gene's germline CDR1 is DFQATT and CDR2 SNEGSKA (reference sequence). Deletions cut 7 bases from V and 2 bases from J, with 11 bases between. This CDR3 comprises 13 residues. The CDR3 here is CSGRSGNTGELFF. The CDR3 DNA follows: TGCAGTGGACGGAGCGGAAACACCGGGGAGCTGTTTTTT.

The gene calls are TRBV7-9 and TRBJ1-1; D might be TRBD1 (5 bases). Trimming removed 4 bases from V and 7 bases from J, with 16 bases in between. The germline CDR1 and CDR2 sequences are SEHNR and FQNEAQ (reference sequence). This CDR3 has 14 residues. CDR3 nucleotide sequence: TGTGCCAGCAGCTGGGGGAGGGGAACAGATGAAGCTTTCTTT. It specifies CASSWGRGTDEAFF. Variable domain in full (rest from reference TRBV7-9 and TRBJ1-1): DTGVSQNPRHKITKRGQNVTFRCDPISEHNRLYWYRQTLGQGPEFLTYFQNEAQLEKSRLLSDRFSAERPKGSFSTLEIQRTEQGDSAMYLCASSWGRGTDEAFFGQGTRLTVV.